This T cell receptor (beta chain) is from a study of cytomegalovirus exposure and HLA in healthy donors. The PCR used 60 Vbeta and 13 Jbeta primers. Libraries were prepared by immunoSEQ multiplex PCR; TCRdb keeps only in-frame clonotypes and omits some of them. There are around 150,000 clones in the sample; over 60% occur only once, and over 13% lies in the top ten. V was clipped by 3 bases and J by 6 bases, with 11 bases between them. The length of the CDR3 is 12 residues. Germline V gene sequence: CDR1 SQVTM, CDR2 ANQGSEA. This sequence originates from a man aged 45 to 65 in good health and CMV-seropositive. Sample: PBMCs. The chain couples TRBV29-1 to TRBJ1-2; perhaps TRBD1 as D (6 bases). The CDR3 DNA is TGCAGCGTTGACCGGACAGCGGATGGCTACACCTTC. It yields the protein CSVDRTADGYTF. Full variable domain (remainder filled in from reference TRBV29-1 and TRBJ1-2): SAVISQKPSRDICQRGTSLTIQCQVDSQVTMMFWYRQQPGQSLTLIATANQGSEATYESGFVIDKFPISRPNLTFSTLTVSNMSPEDSSIYLCSVDRTADGYTFGSGTRLTVV.